This TCR beta chain was found in a study of T cells expressing NK-cell markers. Whole-study findings and limits: What remained unclear was the HCMV specificity of expanded NKG2C+ T cell clones.

This CDR3 spans 14 amino acids. Per the germline V gene, CDR1 is SGHNT and CDR2 is YYREEE (reference sequence). For each CDR3 protein, TCRdb gives one entry from its re-call of the 5' RACE reads, without DNA. The sample features 450,000 to 600,000 distinct CDR3 sequences, with under 4.5% in its top ten. Remarks on this clonotype: The antigen is unknown.

Material: blood T cells: a sorted CD56 or NKG2C T cell subset, CD4+ or CD8+ T cells, or bulk PBMC T cells (not recorded which). The sequence came from a man aged 18 to 35 in good health. The chain uses TRBV5-4 and TRBJ1-4; TCRdb indicates TRBD1, and absent DNA this call remains unverified. CDR3: CASSYTGSNEKLFF.